Below, one TCR beta chain is given with its context. This clonotype was detected ten times or more. Which antigen it targets is not known. No much larger clone exists at a distance of one base, and base qualities are not known. TCRdb records Illumina HiSeq 2500 as the sequencer. Quantitative 5'-RACE with molecular barcodes was used to prepare TCR beta libraries. For the original study's pipeline: To identify disease-linked TCR variants, a new computational method was used, one built on a probabilistic model of VDJ rearrangement. TCRdb reworked the public reads: Q25 trimming with fastp, MiXCR clone assembly, productive beta chains retained. Rows with a matching CDR3 protein are joined into one entry that keeps the most common DNA and genes. These V and J calls originate from TCRdb's pipeline instead of the authors' own analysis. This sample gives around 490,000 distinct CDR3 sequences in total; approximately 5.3% of them show up just once. The ten largest clones take up approximately 3.5% of the sample.

The record originates from a study of CD8 T cells in ankylosing spondylitis (dated by TCRdb to 2016 to 2017). With respect to the entire study: The study set out to find disease-linked TCR variants by profiling T cell receptor beta repertoires in ankylosing spondylitis patients and healthy donors. Peripheral blood was sampled, and synovial fluid was additionally collected from ankylosing spondylitis patients. In total, the full study cohort was made up of over a hundred healthy donors and approximately 27 ankylosing spondylitis patients. The research as a whole found: A TCR beta motif made up of eight or nine highly homologous amino acid variants appeared to be characteristic of blood from ankylosing spondylitis patients. Some of the motif variants had been reported before in the synovial fluid and blood of reactive arthritis patients, a finding that suggests common disease-initiation mechanisms. The disease-linked clones were reported to be significantly enriched in matched synovial fluid samples from ankylosing spondylitis patients. A CD8+ phenotype was shown by the disease-linked clones, which were found at relatively low frequencies in peripheral blood.

A distance of 18 bases separates the germline ends of V and J, which lose 6 bases and 7 bases respectively. Spanning cysteine to phenylalanine, the CDR3 consists of 14 amino acids. Kept here is only the CDR3 DNA, which spans 42 bases and is read in frame from base 1. Looking up the germline V gene (reference sequence) yields CDR1 DFQATT and CDR2 SNEGSKA. The material sequenced was blood, either unsorted or a sorted T cell fraction (not recorded which). This TCR came from a male donor with ankylosing spondylitis. Recombination linked TRBV20-1 to TRBJ1-4, with TRBD1 perhaps the D gene, on 5 matching bases. Read as DNA, the sequence is TGCAGTGCCAGTGGCAGGGAATTGGGTGAAAAACTGTTTTTT. Its coded protein is CSASGRELGEKLFF.